This TCR beta chain emerged from a study of T cell repertoires in cytomegalovirus infection. CDR1 and CDR2 (germline): SGHAT, FQNNGV. This CDR3 region has 13 residues. V gave up 5 bases and J gave up 7 bases, with 15 bases separating them. TCRdb re-analysed the reads in MiXCR, keeping a single row per CDR3 protein. The sample gives about a million distinct CDR3 sequences, approximately 30% of which show up once; over 10% is in the top ten. To note about this clonotype: The antigen remains undetermined.

The chain is built from TRBV11-2 and TRBJ2-7, with unresolved D. Specimen: cultured CD8+ T cells from PBMCs, collected from culture after CMV antigen stimulation. The receptor was isolated from a human donor in good health (CMV status not recorded). Some clones in this sample may be carry-over from other donors' samples. DNA for the CDR3: TGTGCCAGCAGCCTCGGGTCGGGTAGGGAGCAGTACTTC. Translated: CASSLGSGREQYF.